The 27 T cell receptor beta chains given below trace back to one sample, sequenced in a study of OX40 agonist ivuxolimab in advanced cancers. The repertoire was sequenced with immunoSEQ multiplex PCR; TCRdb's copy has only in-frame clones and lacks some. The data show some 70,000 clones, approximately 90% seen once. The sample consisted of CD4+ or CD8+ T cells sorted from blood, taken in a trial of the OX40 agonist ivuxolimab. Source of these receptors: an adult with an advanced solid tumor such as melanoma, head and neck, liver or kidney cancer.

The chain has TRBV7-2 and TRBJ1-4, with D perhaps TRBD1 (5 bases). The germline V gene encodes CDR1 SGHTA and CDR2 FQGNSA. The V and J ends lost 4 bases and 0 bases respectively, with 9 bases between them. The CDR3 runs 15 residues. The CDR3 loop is CASSSGLTTNEKLFF. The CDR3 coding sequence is TGTGCCAGCAGCTCAGGGTTGACAACTAATGAAAAACTGTTTTTT.

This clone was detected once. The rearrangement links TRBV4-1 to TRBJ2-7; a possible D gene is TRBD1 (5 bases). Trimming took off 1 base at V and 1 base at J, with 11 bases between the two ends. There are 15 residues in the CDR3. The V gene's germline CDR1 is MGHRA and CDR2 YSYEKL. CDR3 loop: CASSQVDRQSYEQYF. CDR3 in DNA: TGCGCCAGCAGCCAAGTAGATCGACAGTCCTACGAGCAGTACTTC.

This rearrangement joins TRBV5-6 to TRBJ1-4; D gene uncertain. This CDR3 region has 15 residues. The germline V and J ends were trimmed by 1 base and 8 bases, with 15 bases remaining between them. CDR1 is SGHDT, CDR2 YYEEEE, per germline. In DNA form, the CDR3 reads TGTGCCAGCAGCTTGCGGCCAGCCCTAATGGAAAAACTGTTTTTT. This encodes CASSLRPALMEKLFF.

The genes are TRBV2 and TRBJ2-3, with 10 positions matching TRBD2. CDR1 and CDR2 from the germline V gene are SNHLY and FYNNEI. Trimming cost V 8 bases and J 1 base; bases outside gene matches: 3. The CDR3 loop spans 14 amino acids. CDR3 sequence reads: CASGSGGGTDTQYF. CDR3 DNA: TGTGCCAGCGGGAGCGGGGGGGGCACAGATACGCAGTATTTT.

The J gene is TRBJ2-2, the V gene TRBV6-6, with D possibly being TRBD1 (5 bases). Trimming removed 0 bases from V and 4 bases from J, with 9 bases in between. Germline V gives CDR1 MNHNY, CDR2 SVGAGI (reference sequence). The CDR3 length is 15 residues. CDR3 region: CASSYSLRVTGELFF. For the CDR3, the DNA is TGTGCCAGCAGTTACTCGCTCAGGGTCACCGGGGAGCTGTTTTTT.

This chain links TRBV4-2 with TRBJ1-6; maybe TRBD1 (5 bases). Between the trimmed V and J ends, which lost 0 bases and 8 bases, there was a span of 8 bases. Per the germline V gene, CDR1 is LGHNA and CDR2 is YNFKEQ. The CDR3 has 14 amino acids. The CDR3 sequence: CASSQDTGDSPLHF. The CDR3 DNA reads TGTGCCAGCAGCCAAGATACGGGGGATTCACCCCTCCACTTT.

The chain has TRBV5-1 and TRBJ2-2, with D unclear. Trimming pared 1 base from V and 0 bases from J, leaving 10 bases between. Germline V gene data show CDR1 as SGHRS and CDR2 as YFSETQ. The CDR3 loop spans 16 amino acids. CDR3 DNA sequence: TGCGCCAGCAGCTTGAGGTCCCTTCCGAACACCGGGGAGCTGTTTTTT. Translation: CASSLRSLPNTGELFF.

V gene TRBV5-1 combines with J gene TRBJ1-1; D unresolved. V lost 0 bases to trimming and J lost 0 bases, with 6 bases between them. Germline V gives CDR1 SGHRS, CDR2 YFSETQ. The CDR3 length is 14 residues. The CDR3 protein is CASSLDPLNTEAFF. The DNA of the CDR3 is TGCGCCAGCAGCTTGGATCCCCTGAACACTGAAGCTTTCTTT.

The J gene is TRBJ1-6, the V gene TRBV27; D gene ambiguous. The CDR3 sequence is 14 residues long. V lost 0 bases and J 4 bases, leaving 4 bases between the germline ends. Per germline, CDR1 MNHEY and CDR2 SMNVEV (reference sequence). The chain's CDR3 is CASSLSQYNSPLHF. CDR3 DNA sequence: TGTGCCAGCAGTTTATCCCAGTATAATTCACCCCTCCACTTT.

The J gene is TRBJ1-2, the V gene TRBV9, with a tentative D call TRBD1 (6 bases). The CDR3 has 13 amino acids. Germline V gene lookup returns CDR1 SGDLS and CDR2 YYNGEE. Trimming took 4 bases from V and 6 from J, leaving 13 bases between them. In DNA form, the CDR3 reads TGTGCCAGCAGCCCACACGCAGGGGATGGCTACACCTTC. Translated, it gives CASSPHAGDGYTF. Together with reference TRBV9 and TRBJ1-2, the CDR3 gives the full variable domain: DSGVTQTPKHLITATGQRVTLRCSPRSGDLSVYWYQQSLDQGLQFLIQYYNGEERAKGNILERFSAQQFPDLHSELNLSSLELGDSALYFCASSPHAGDGYTFGSGTRLTVV.

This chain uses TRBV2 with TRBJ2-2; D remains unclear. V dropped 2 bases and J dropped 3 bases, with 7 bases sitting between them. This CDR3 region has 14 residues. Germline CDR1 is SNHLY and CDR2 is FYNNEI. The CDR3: CASSELPDTGELFF. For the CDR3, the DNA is TGTGCCAGCAGTGAACTCCCGGACACCGGGGAGCTGTTTTTT.

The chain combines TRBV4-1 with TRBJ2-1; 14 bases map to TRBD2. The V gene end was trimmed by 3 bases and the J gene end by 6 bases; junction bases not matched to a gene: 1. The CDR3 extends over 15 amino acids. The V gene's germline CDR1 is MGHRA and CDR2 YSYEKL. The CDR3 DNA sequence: TGCGCCAGCAGCCAGGGACTAGCGGGAGTCAATGAGCAGTTCTTC. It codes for CASSQGLAGVNEQFF.

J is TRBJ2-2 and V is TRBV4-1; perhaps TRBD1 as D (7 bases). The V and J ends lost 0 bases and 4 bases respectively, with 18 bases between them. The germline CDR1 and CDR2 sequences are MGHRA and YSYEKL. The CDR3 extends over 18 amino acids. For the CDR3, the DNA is TGCGCCAGCAGCCAAGAACGGAGCAGGGGGGCGGGCACCGGGGAGCTGTTTTTT. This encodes CASSQERSRGAGTGELFF.

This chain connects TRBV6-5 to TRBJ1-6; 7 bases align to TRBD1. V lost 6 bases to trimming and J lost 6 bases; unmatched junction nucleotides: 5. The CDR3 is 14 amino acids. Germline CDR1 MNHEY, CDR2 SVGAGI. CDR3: CASSKGARNSPLHF. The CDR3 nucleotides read TGTGCCAGCAGCAAGGGGGCGCGTAATTCACCCCTCCACTTT.

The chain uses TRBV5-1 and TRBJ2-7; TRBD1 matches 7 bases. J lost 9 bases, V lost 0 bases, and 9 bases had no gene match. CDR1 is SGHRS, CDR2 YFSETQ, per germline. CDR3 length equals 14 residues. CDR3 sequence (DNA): TGCGCCAGCAGCTTGGATTTGGGACAGACGTGGCAGTACTTC. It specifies CASSLDLGQTWQYF.

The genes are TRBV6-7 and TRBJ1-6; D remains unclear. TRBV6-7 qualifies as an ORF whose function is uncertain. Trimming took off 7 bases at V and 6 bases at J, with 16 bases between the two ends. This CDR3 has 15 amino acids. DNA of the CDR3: TGTGCCAGCAAATGGAACCTCGGGATTAATTCACCCCTCCACTTT. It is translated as CASKWNLGINSPLHF.

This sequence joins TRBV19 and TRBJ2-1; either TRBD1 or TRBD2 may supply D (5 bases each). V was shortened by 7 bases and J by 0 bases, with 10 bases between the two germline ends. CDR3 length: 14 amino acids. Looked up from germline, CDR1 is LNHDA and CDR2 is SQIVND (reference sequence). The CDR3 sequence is CASTERGSYNEQFF. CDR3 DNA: TGTGCCAGTACCGAGAGGGGCTCCTACAATGAGCAGTTCTTC.

CDR3 nucleotide sequence: TGTGCCAGCAGTACAGGGGCTAGCACAGATACGCAGTATTTT. This encodes CASSTGASTDTQYF. The rearrangement uses TRBV5-4 and TRBJ2-3; 7 nucleotides agree with TRBD1. The CDR3 has 14 residues. Trimming took 5 bases from V and 0 from J; bases not matched to a gene: 3. CDR1 and CDR2 from the germline V gene are SGHNT and YYREEE (reference sequence). The full variable domain, its missing parts supplied by reference TRBV5-4 and TRBJ2-3, is ETGVTQSPTHLIKTRGQQVTLRCSSQSGHNTVSWYQQALGQGPQFIFQYYREEENGRGNFPPRFSGLQFPNYSSELNVNALELDDSALYLCASSTGASTDTQYFGPGTRLTVL.

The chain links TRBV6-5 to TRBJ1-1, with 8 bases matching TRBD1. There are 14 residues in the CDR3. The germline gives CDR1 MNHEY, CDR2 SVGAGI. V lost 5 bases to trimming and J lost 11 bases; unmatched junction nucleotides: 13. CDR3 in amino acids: CASSAPGTGGQAFF. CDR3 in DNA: TGTGCCAGCAGTGCTCCCGGGACAGGTGGGCAGGCTTTCTTT.

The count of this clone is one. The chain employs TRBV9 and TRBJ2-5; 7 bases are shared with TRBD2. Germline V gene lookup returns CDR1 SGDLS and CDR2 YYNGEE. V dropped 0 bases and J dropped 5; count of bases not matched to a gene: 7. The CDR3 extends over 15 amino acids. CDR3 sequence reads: CASSVASGAWETQYF. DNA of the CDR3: TGTGCCAGCAGCGTAGCCAGCGGGGCGTGGGAGACCCAGTACTTC.

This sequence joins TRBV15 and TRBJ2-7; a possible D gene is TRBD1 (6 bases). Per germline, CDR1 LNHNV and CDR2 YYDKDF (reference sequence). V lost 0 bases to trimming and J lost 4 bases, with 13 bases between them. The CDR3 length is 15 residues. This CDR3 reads CATSRDPGVLYEQYF. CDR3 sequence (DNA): TGTGCCACCAGCAGAGATCCAGGGGTACTTTACGAGCAGTACTTC.

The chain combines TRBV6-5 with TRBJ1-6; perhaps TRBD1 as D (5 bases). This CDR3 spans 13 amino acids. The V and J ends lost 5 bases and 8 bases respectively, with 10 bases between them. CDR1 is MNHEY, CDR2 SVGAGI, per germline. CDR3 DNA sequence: TGTGCCAGCAGTCGGGGGAATTATTCACCCCTCCACTTT. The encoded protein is CASSRGNYSPLHF.

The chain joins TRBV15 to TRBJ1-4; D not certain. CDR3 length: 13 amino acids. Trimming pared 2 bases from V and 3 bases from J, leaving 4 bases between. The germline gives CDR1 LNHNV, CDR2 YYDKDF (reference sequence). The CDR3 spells CATSRRANEKLFF. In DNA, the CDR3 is TGTGCCACCAGCAGACGAGCTAATGAAAAACTGTTTTTT.

The CDR3 spells CSVVSPDTQYF. DNA of the CDR3: TGCAGCGTTGTCTCTCCAGATACGCAGTATTTT. The rearrangement joins TRBV29-1 to TRBJ2-3; D is ambiguous. The CDR3 consists of 11 residues. Trimming took 4 bases from V and 4 from J, leaving 6 bases between them. CDR1 SQVTM and CDR2 ANQGSEA come from the germline V gene.

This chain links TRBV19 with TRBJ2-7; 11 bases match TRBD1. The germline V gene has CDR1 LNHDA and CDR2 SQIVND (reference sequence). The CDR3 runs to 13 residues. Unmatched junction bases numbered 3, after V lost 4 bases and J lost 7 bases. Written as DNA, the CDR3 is TGTGCCAGTAGTAGGACAGGGGGCGAGGAGCAGTACTTC. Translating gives CASSRTGGEEQYF.

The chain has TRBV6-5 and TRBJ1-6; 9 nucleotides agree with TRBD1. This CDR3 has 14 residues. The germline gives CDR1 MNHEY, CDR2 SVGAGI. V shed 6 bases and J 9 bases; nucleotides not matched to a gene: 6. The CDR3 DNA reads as TGTGCCAGCAGGAGGGACAGGGTACGTTCACCCCTCCACTTT. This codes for CASRRDRVRSPLHF.

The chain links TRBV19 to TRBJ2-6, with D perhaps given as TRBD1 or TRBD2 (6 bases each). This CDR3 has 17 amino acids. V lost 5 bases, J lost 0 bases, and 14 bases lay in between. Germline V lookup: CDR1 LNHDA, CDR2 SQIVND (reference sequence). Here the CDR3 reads CASSAAGHSSGANVLTF. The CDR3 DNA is TGTGCCAGTAGTGCTGCGGGACATAGCTCTGGGGCCAACGTCCTGACTTTC. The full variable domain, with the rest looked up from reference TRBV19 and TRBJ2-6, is DGGITQSPKYLFRKEGQNVTLSCEQNLNHDAMYWYRQDPGQGLRLIYYSQIVNDFQKGDIAEGYSVSREKKESFPLTVTSAQKNPTAFYLCASSAAGHSSGANVLTFGAGSRLTVL.